Below, 29 T cell receptor beta chains from the same sample are listed, as sequenced in a study of OX40 agonist ivuxolimab in advanced cancers. Here immunoSEQ multiplex PCR was the method, and the copy in TCRdb shows in-frame clones only, minus some. The sample lists about 5,600 clones, around 71% occurring once. The specimen comprised CD4+ or CD8+ T cells sorted from blood, sampled in a trial of the OX40 agonist ivuxolimab. The receptors derive from an adult with an advanced solid tumor such as melanoma, head and neck, liver or kidney cancer.

The chain couples TRBV19 to TRBJ2-7, with 8 bases fitting TRBD1. Trimming took 2 bases from V and 3 from J; bases not matched to a gene: 12. Per the germline V gene, CDR1 is LNHDA and CDR2 is SQIVND (reference sequence). CDR3 length equals 17 residues. CDR3 region: CASSILPGQGRRYEQYF. CDR3 DNA sequence: TGTGCCAGTAGTATACTACCCGGACAGGGCCGGCGCTACGAGCAGTACTTC.

This chain connects TRBV6-5 to TRBJ2-3, with unresolved D. CDR1 is MNHEY and CDR2 is SVGAGI in the germline V gene. This CDR3 comprises 14 residues. Trimming removed 4 bases from V and 3 bases from J, with 11 bases in between. This chain's CDR3 is CASSSAKSTDTQYF. The CDR3 nucleotides read TGTGCCAGCAGTTCAGCCAAGTCTACAGATACGCAGTATTTT.

The CDR3 region is CASSPQGAGGELFF. Here the CDR3 DNA reads TGTGCCAGCAGCCCCCAGGGTGCGGGTGGGGAGCTGTTTTTT. The chain carries TRBV7-6 and TRBJ2-2; tentatively, D is TRBD1 or TRBD2 (5 bases each). CDR3 length: 14 residues. The V end was cut by 5 bases, the J end by 8 bases, with 15 bases between. Germline CDR1 and CDR2: SGHVS and FNYEAQ.

This chain joins TRBV7-9 and TRBJ2-4, with a weak D call TRBD2 (5 bases). This CDR3 is 14 amino acids long. Germline V gene lookup returns CDR1 SEHNR and CDR2 FQNEAQ (reference sequence). With 4 bases removed from V and 0 bases from J, the gap between germline ends came to 7 bases. The CDR3 loop reads CASSSREAKNIQYF. DNA of the CDR3: TGTGCCAGCAGCTCCCGGGAAGCCAAAAACATTCAGTACTTC.

The V and J genes are TRBV9 and TRBJ2-1, with a weak D call TRBD2 (6 bases). The length of the CDR3 is 15 residues. The ends were cut back, 7 bases at V and 5 bases at J, with 19 bases in the middle. The germline V gene encodes CDR1 SGDLS and CDR2 YYNGEE. The CDR3 DNA is TGTGCCAGCGACCTGGGGGGTAGCGCAGACAATGAGCAGTTCTTC. It translates to CASDLGGSADNEQFF.

The chain recombines TRBV27 with TRBJ1-2; the D is unclear. Between the trimmed V and J ends, which lost 3 bases and 1 base, there was a span of 9 bases. Germline CDR1 MNHEY, CDR2 SMNVEV (reference sequence). The CDR3 totals 14 residues. The CDR3 loop is CASSLKGGNYGYTF. In DNA, the CDR3 is TGTGCCAGCAGTTTGAAAGGCGGTAACTATGGCTACACCTTC.

The chain employs TRBV27 and TRBJ1-2, with D possibly TRBD1 on 6 matching bases. V lost 6 bases to trimming and J lost 7 bases, with 27 bases between them. CDR1 is MNHEY and CDR2 is SMNVEV in the germline V gene (reference sequence). The CDR3 is 17 residues long. The CDR3 sequence: CASSITMRGALGSGYTF. The CDR3 DNA reads TGTGCCAGCAGCATAACAATGAGGGGGGCGCTTGGATCTGGCTACACCTTC.

This chain joins TRBV6-5 and TRBJ2-7; the match to TRBD2 covers 13 bases. CDR1 is MNHEY and CDR2 is SVGAGI in the germline V gene. The CDR3 consists of 15 residues. With 8 bases clipped from V and 6 bases from J, the junction kept 10 bases outside the gene matches. The chain's CDR3 is CASSVLAGGGGEQYF. CDR3 nucleotide sequence: TGTGCCAGCTCTGTACTAGCGGGAGGGGGTGGCGAGCAGTACTTC.

In this sample, this clone is medium-sized. The J gene is TRBJ2-3, the V gene TRBV4-1; 7 bases map to TRBD1. The germline V gene has CDR1 MGHRA and CDR2 YSYEKL. This CDR3 region has 16 residues. The trim removed 3 bases at V and 0 bases at J, leaving 6 bases unmatched. The CDR3 bases are TGCGCCAGCAGCCAGTTAGGGGGCTCGAGCACAGATACGCAGTATTTT. It codes for CASSQLGGSSTDTQYF.

By sample share, this clone is medium-sized. The rearrangement uses TRBV7-2 and TRBJ2-7, with 8 bases that match TRBD1. Germline-derived CDR1 and CDR2 are SGHTA and FQGNSA. Trimming cost V 5 bases and J 3 bases; bases outside gene matches: 15. The CDR3 totals 17 residues. The CDR3 sequence: CASSPYSSGQVLYEQYF. The CDR3 DNA reads as TGTGCCAGCAGCCCCTACTCCTCGGGACAGGTCCTCTACGAGCAGTACTTC. Together with reference TRBV7-2 and TRBJ2-7, the CDR3 gives the full variable domain: GAGVSQSPSNKVTEKGKDVELRCDPISGHTALYWYRQSLGQGLEFLIYFQGNSAPDKSGLPSDRFSAERTGGSVSTLTIQRTQQEDSAVYLCASSPYSSGQVLYEQYFGPGTRLTVT.

The rearrangement uses TRBV5-6 and TRBJ2-7, with D perhaps TRBD1 (5 bases). CDR1 is SGHDT and CDR2 is YYEEEE in the germline V gene. Trimming shortened V by 3 bases and J by 3 bases, and 16 bases separated the two germline ends. This CDR3 contains 15 residues. CDR3 nucleotide sequence: TGTGCCAGCAGCTCTATACGGACATCCCTCTACGAGCAGTACTTC. It specifies CASSSIRTSLYEQYF.

V usage is TRBV6-6 and J usage is TRBJ1-2; D unresolved. Deletions cut 5 bases from V and 8 bases from J, with 12 bases between. Per germline, CDR1 MNHNY and CDR2 SVGAGI (reference sequence). There are 12 residues in the CDR3. CDR3 in amino acids: CASSKDPRGYTF. DNA for the CDR3: TGTGCCAGCAGTAAGGATCCCAGGGGCTACACCTTC.

This rearrangement joins TRBV19 to TRBJ2-1; D unresolved. The CDR3 length is 17 residues. V lost 0 bases to trimming and J lost 4 bases, with 16 bases between them. Germline CDR1 is LNHDA and CDR2 is SQIVND (reference sequence). CDR3 sequence reads: CASSIDNSANAYNEQFF. The CDR3 nucleotides read TGTGCCAGTAGTATAGATAATTCGGCGAACGCATACAATGAGCAGTTCTTC. The variable domain in full, with the rest retrieved from reference TRBV19 and TRBJ2-1, is DGGITQSPKYLFRKEGQNVTLSCEQNLNHDAMYWYRQDPGQGLRLIYYSQIVNDFQKGDIAEGYSVSREKKESFPLTVTSAQKNPTAFYLCASSIDNSANAYNEQFFGPGTRLTVL.

CDR3 protein: CASSPPSGRSSYEQYF. Here the CDR3 DNA reads TGTGCCAGCAGCCCCCCTAGCGGGAGATCATCCTACGAGCAGTACTTC. J is TRBJ2-7 and V is TRBV9; TRBD2 agrees at 10 bases. The CDR3 runs 16 residues. J was trimmed by 1 base and V by 4 bases; bases with no gene match: 8. CDR1 is SGDLS and CDR2 is YYNGEE in the germline V gene.

In this sample, this clone turned up many times. V gene TRBV7-2 combines with J gene TRBJ1-5; no definite D call. Trimming shortened V by 1 base and J by 2 bases, and 9 bases separated the two germline ends. The CDR3 length is 15 residues. The V gene's germline CDR1 is SGHTA and CDR2 FQGNSA. CDR3: CASSLGTSGNQPQHF. The CDR3 DNA is TGTGCCAGCAGCTTAGGGACCTCAGGCAATCAGCCCCAGCATTTT.

This clone was detected only once. The chain links TRBV21-1 to TRBJ1-5; the D segment call TRBD1 is taken from the table without a DNA check. TRBV21-1 represents a pseudogene. The CDR3 contains 16 residues. The CDR3 loop reads CASSKSPGYSNQPQHF. The CDR3 DNA reads TGTGCCAGCAGCAAATCCCCAGGATATAGCAATCAGCCCCAGCATTTT.

This clone is labeled as medium-sized (0.01 to 0.1%). The chain carries TRBV7-9 and TRBJ1-1, with D perhaps matching TRBD1 (5 bases). Germline V gene sequence: CDR1 SEHNR, CDR2 FQNEAQ (reference sequence). Trimming cost V 3 bases and J 4 bases, with 21 bases left between them. This CDR3 spans 17 amino acids. CDR3 DNA sequence: TGTGCCAGCAGCTTTAGGGGACGGGCAGGCCTCGGCACTGAAGCTTTCTTT. Translation gives CASSFRGRAGLGTEAFF.

The count of this clone is one. V gene TRBV7-9 combines with J gene TRBJ1-4; D not resolved. Per the germline V gene, CDR1 is SEHNR and CDR2 is FQNEAQ (reference sequence). This CDR3 has 17 residues. V lost 5 bases and J lost 6, with 22 bases in between. CDR3 in amino acids: CASSPNTPRVGDEKLFF. For the CDR3, the DNA is TGTGCCAGCAGCCCGAACACCCCGCGCGTCGGGGATGAAAAACTGTTTTTT.

Here the CDR3 DNA reads TGTGCCAGCAGCTTCTCCGGGACTAGCGTATATGAGCAGTTCTTC. Its translation is CASSFSGTSVYEQFF. The rearrangement links TRBV9 to TRBJ2-1; 10 bases are a match to TRBD2. The CDR3 sequence is 15 residues long. J lost 8 bases, V lost 4 bases, and 9 bases had no gene match. Germline CDR1 is SGDLS and CDR2 is YYNGEE. Full variable domain (remainder filled in from reference TRBV9 and TRBJ2-1): DSGVTQTPKHLITATGQRVTLRCSPRSGDLSVYWYQQSLDQGLQFLIQYYNGEERAKGNILERFSAQQFPDLHSELNLSSLELGDSALYFCASSFSGTSVYEQFFGPGTRLTVL.

In this sample, this clone turned up a few times. This chain connects TRBV7-9 to TRBJ2-7; D may match TRBD1 or TRBD2 (5 bases each). Trimming pared 4 bases from V and 0 bases from J, leaving 13 bases between. Germline V gene sequence: CDR1 SEHNR, CDR2 FQNEAQ (reference sequence). CDR3 length: 15 residues. The CDR3 bases are TGTGCCAGCAGCTCAGTTAGGGACCGCTCCTACGAGCAGTACTTC. Translated: CASSSVRDRSYEQYF.

The chain is built from TRBV27 and TRBJ2-2; no reliable D call. This CDR3 is built from 14 residues. The V end lost 3 bases, the J end lost 4 bases, and 9 bases lay between the germline ends. Per the germline V gene, CDR1 is MNHEY and CDR2 is SMNVEV (reference sequence). The CDR3 protein is CASSFGAFTGELFF. Written as DNA, the CDR3 is TGTGCCAGCAGTTTTGGCGCCTTCACCGGGGAGCTGTTTTTT.

This clone has just a few counts. The V and J genes are TRBV4-1 and TRBJ1-6; D call uncertain. Trimming pared 1 base from V and 5 bases from J, leaving 12 bases between. Germline-derived CDR1 and CDR2 are MGHRA and YSYEKL. The CDR3 runs 16 residues. The DNA for the CDR3 is TGCGCCAGCAGCCAAGGAAGTCGGCAAGATAATTCACCCCTCCACTTT. This sequence encodes CASSQGSRQDNSPLHF.

In its sample, this clone was seen once. This chain joins TRBV4-3 and TRBJ2-1; D perhaps matches TRBD2 (6 bases). The CDR3 sequence is 14 residues long. Germline V lookup: CDR1 LGHNA, CDR2 YSLEER. Trimming removed 1 base at V and 8 bases at J, with 12 bases between. The CDR3 region has the DNA TGCGCCAGCAGCCAAGGGGCGGGACTGGATGAGCAGTTCTTC. This codes for CASSQGAGLDEQFF.

This sequence joins TRBV2 and TRBJ2-1, with 13 bases lining up with TRBD2. This CDR3 is built from 15 residues. Unmatched junction bases numbered 5, after V lost 5 bases and J lost 7 bases. CDR1 and CDR2 (germline): SNHLY, FYNNEI. Here the CDR3 DNA reads TGTGCCAGCAGTAGGACTAGCGGGAGTCGGAATGAGCAGTTCTTC. It yields the protein CASSRTSGSRNEQFF.

This chain joins TRBV7-2 and TRBJ2-3, with D perhaps matching TRBD2 (5 bases). This CDR3 is built from 15 residues. V was pared by 2 bases and J by 0 bases, with 9 bases between. Looked up from germline, CDR1 is SGHTA and CDR2 is FQGNSA. CDR3 loop: CASSLIATSTDTQYF. The DNA of the CDR3 is TGTGCCAGCAGCTTAATAGCGACTAGCACAGATACGCAGTATTTT.

This clone was counted a single time. The rearrangement links TRBV6-6 to TRBJ2-7; a possible D gene is TRBD2 (5 bases). Germline CDR1 MNHNY, CDR2 SVGAGI (reference sequence). V dropped 2 bases and J dropped 4 bases, with 15 bases sitting between them. The CDR3 has 15 amino acids. In DNA form, the CDR3 reads TGTGCCAGCAGTTACGAAGTGGGAGCTCTATACGAGCAGTACTTC. It is translated as CASSYEVGALYEQYF.

The CDR3 coding sequence is TGCGCCAGCAGCCAAGCTGGGACAGGGCGCGAAAAACTGTTTTTT. Translating it yields CASSQAGTGREKLFF. V gene TRBV4-3 combines with J gene TRBJ1-4, with 9 positions matching TRBD1. Unmatched junction bases numbered 5, after V lost 1 base and J lost 8 bases. Per germline, CDR1 LGHNA and CDR2 YSLEER. The CDR3 runs 15 residues.

The chain carries TRBV28 and TRBJ1-1; D is unclear. Germline V gives CDR1 MDHEN, CDR2 SYDVKM. This CDR3 has 14 amino acids. V lost 7 bases to trimming and J lost 7 bases, with 19 bases between them. The DNA of the CDR3 is TGTGCCAGCAATACGGCCGGCCGCGGGAATGAAGCTTTCTTT. Its protein product is CASNTAGRGNEAFF. The full variable domain, rest sourced from reference TRBV28 and TRBJ1-1, is DVKVTQSSRYLVKRTGEKVFLECVQDMDHENMFWYRQDPGLGLRLIYFSYDVKMKEKGDIPEGYSVSREKKERFSLILESASTNQTSMYLCASNTAGRGNEAFFGQGTRLTVV.

A few counts support this clone. The chain combines TRBV7-3 with TRBJ2-3; D not resolved. The CDR3 has 15 amino acids. Germline loops: CDR1 SGHTA, CDR2 FQGTGA. V lost 5 bases, J lost 2 bases, and 14 bases lay in between. CDR3: CASSPTPQPTDTQYF. Written as DNA, the CDR3 is TGTGCCAGCAGCCCTACTCCCCAACCCACAGATACGCAGTATTTT.